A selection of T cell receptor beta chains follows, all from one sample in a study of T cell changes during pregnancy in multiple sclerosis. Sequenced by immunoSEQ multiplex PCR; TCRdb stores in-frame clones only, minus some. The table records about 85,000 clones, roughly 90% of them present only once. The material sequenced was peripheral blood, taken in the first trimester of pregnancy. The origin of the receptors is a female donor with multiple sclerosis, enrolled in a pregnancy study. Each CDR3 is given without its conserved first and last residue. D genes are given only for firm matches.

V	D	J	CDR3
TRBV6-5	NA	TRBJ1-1	ASSYSREGSRTEAF
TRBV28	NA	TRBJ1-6	ASSLRTPSYNSPLH
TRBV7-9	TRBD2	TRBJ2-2	ASSLGRLAGQENWELF
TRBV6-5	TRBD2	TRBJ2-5	ASSSAQGRGGTQY
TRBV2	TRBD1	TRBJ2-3	ADRDSPTDTQY
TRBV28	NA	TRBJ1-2	ASSFNRVGGYT
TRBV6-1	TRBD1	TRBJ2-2	ASRRDRSTGELF
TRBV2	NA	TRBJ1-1	ASRGDTEAF
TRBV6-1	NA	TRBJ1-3	ASSAIAISSGNTIY
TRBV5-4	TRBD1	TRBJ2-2	ASSFQTGGAGGELF
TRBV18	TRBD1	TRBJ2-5	ASSPTGTETQY